This TCR beta chain comes out of a study of vaccination and CD4 T cells after COVID-19. The germline V gene encodes CDR1 SGHAT and CDR2 FQNNGV. With 2 bases removed from V and 11 bases from J, the gap between germline ends came to 10 bases. The CDR3 length is 13 residues. A note on this clonotype: Its antigen is unknown.

Stated treatment: 10-day PBMC culture with coronavirus spike peptide pools or control peptides (ViraFEST assay). Sequencing of cultured CD4+ T cell DNA used the Oncomine TCR Beta short-read assay. TCRdb re-called the PCR reads through MiXCR, storing one row per CDR3 protein. Altogether about 20,000 distinct CDR3 sequences are present, under 30% being singletons, with the ten largest covering approximately 15%. The sample taken for sequencing was cultured CD4+ T cells from blood. The sequence derives from a human donor with COVID-19. This chain links TRBV11-2 with TRBJ1-6; D perhaps matches TRBD1 (5 bases). The CDR3 sequence is CASSLQGSAPLHF. Here the CDR3 DNA reads TGTGCCAGCAGCTTACAGGGCTCGGCACCCCTCCACTTT.